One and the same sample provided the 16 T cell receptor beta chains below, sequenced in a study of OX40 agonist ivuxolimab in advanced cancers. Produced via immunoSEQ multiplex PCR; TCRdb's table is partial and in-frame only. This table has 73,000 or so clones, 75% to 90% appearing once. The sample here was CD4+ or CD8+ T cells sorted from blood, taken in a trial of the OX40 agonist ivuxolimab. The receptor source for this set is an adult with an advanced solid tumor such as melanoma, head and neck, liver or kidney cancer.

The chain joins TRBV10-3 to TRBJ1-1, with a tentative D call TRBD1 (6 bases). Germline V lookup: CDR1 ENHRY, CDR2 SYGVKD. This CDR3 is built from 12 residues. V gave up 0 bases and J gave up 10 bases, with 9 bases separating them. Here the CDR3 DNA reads TGTGCCATCAGTGAGTCTGGGGGGCTAGCTTTCTTT. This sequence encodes CAISESGGLAFF.

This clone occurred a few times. The CDR3 is CASRKRETSTDTQYF. The CDR3 region has the DNA TGTGCCAGCAGGAAGCGGGAAACTAGCACAGATACGCAGTATTTT. The rearrangement joins TRBV27 to TRBJ2-3; 7 bases map to TRBD2. After removal of 6 bases from V and 0 bases from J, the junction contained 6 bases not matched to a gene. CDR1 is MNHEY, CDR2 SMNVEV, per germline (reference sequence). The CDR3 totals 15 residues.

The CDR3 protein is CSVDGGARETQYF. The CDR3 coding sequence is TGCAGCGTTGATGGGGGGGCGCGGGAGACCCAGTACTTC. V gene TRBV29-1 combines with J gene TRBJ2-5; D may be TRBD2 (7 bases). CDR3 length: 13 residues. CDR1 is SQVTM and CDR2 is ANQGSEA in the germline V gene. V was pared by 3 bases and J by 5 bases, with 13 bases between.

The CDR3 spells CASTQGGNSPLHF. DNA for the CDR3: TGTGCCAGTACCCAGGGGGGGAATTCACCCCTCCACTTT. The rearrangement uses TRBV19 and TRBJ1-6, with 7 bases matching TRBD1. The length of the CDR3 is 13 residues. Trimming cost V 7 bases and J 7 bases; bases outside gene matches: 4. The germline gives CDR1 LNHDA, CDR2 SQIVND (reference sequence).

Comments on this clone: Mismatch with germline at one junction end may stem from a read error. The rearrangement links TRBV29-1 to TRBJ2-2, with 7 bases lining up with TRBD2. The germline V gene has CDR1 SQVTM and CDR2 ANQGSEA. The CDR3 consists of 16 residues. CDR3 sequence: CSAESLADGNTGELFF. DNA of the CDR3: TGCAGCGCTGAAAGCCTAGCGGACGGAAACACCGGGGAGCTGTTTTTT.

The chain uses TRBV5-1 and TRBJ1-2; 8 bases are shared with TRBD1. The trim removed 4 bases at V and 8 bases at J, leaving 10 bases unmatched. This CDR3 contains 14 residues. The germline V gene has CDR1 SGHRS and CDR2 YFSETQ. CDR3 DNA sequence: TGCGCCAGCAGCCTGCCCCAGGGGGCGGGCGGCTACACCTTC. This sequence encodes CASSLPQGAGGYTF. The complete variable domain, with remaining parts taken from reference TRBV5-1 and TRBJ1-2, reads KAGVTQTPRYLIKTRGQQVTLSCSPISGHRSVSWYQQTPGQGLQFLFEYFSETQRNKGNFPGRFSGRQFSNSRSEMNVSTLELGDSALYLCASSLPQGAGGYTFGSGTRLTVV.

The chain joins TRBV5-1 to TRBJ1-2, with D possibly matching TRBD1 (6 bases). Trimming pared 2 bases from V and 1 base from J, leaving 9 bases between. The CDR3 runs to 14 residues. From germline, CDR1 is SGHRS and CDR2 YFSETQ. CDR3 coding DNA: TGCGCCAGCAGCTTAAACAGGGATAACTATGGCTACACCTTC. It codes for CASSLNRDNYGYTF.

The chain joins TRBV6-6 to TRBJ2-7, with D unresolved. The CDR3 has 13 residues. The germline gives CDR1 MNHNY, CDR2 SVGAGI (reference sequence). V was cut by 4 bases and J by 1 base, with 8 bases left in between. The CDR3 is CASSLKFSYEQYF. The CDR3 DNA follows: TGTGCCAGCAGTTTAAAGTTTTCCTACGAGCAGTACTTC.

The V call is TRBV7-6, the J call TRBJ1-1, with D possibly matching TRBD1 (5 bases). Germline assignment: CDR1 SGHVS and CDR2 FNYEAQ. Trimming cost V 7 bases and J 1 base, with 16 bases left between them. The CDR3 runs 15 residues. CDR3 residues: CASTTLRGQNTEAFF. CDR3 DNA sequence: TGTGCCAGCACGACCCTGAGGGGCCAGAACACTGAAGCTTTCTTT.

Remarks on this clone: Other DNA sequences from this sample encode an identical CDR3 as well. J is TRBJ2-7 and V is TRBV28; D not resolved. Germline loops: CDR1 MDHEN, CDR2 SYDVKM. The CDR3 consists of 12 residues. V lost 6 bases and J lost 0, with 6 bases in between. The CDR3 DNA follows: TGTGCCAGCAGCCTCAGCTCCTACGAGCAGTACTTC. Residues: CASSLSSYEQYF. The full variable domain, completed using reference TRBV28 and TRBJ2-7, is DVKVTQSSRYLVKRTGEKVFLECVQDMDHENMFWYRQDPGLGLRLIYFSYDVKMKEKGDIPEGYSVSREKKERFSLILESASTNQTSMYLCASSLSSYEQYFGPGTRLTVT.

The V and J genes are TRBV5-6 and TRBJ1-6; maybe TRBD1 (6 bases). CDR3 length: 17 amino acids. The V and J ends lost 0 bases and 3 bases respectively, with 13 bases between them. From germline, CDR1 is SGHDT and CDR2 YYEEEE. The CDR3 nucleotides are TGTGCCAGCAGCTTGGAACTGGGGGCCAACTATAATTCACCCCTCCACTTT. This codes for CASSLELGANYNSPLHF.

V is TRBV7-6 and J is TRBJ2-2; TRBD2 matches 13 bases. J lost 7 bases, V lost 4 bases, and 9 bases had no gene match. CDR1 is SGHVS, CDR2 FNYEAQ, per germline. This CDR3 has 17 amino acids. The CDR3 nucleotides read TGTGCCAGCAGCTGGACTAGCGGGGGACCCTCCGTCGGGGAGCTGTTTTTT. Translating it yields CASSWTSGGPSVGELFF.

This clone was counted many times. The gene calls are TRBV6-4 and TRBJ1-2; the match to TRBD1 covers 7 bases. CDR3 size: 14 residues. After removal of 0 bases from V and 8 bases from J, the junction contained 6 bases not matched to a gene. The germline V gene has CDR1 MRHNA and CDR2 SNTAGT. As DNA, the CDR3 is TGTGCCAGCAGTGACTCTGAGAACAGGGGAGGCTACACCTTC. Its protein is CASSDSENRGGYTF.

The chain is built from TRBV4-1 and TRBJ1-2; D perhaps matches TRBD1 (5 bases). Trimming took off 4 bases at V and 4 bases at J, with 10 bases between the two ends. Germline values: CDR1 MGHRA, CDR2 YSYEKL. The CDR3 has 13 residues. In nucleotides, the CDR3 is TGCGCCAGCAGCCGTGGGACGGCCTATGGCTACACCTTC. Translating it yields CASSRGTAYGYTF.

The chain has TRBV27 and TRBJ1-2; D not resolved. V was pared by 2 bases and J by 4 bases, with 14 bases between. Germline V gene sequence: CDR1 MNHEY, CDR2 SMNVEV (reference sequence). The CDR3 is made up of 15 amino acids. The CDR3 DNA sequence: TGTGCCAGCAGTTTAGGTCGAGACGCCCCCTATGGCTACACCTTC. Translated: CASSLGRDAPYGYTF.

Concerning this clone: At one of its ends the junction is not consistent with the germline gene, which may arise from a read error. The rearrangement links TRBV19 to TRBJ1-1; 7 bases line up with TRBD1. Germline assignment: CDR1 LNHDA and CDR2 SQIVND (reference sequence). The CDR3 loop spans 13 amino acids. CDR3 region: CASSRTGNTEAFF. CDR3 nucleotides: TGTGCCAGCAGTAGGACAGGGAACACTGAAGCTTTCTTT.